The clone carrying this TCR beta chain occurred once. The antigen is unknown. The entry originates in a study of shared clonotypes between healthy human individuals. Study findings and constraints: Sharing across a handful of donors was seen in about 5% of naive CD4 clonotypes. Estimated clonotype richness was generally higher in naive than memory subsets.

CDR1 GTSNPN and CDR2 SVGIG come from the germline V gene (reference sequence). After removal of 1 base from V and 8 bases from J, the junction contained 5 bases not matched to a gene. There are 15 residues in the CDR3. This table comes from immunoSEQ multiplex PCR, and its TCRdb copy is limited to in-frame clones, with some not included. The data show millions of clones, with approximately 95% seen just once and under 0.15% held by the top ten. Sequencing was performed on naive CD4+ T cells sorted from blood. Specified subset: CD45RA+ positively selected. The sequence came from a man aged 18 to 35 in good health. This sequence joins TRBV30 and TRBJ1-6; 10 bases match TRBD1. CDR3 protein: CAWSALGQGDSPLHF. DNA of the CDR3: TGTGCCTGGAGTGCTCTCGGACAGGGGGATTCACCCCTCCACTTT.